What follows are 27 T cell receptor beta chains derived from one specimen sequenced in a study of Graves' ophthalmopathy and Graves' hyperthyroidism. RNA transcripts served as template for amplifying TCR beta CDR3 sequences. The authors performed first-round RT-PCR with HTBI primers and then a second-round multiplex PCR. TCRdb re-called the multiplex PCR reads with MiXCR, one entry per CDR3 protein. The sample holds 600,000 to 650,000 distinct CDR3 sequences, about a fifth seen once. Source material: peripheral blood. The source is a woman aged 18-29 years with stable Graves' hyperthyroidism. Some clones in this sample may be carry-over from other donors' samples.

The sample holds a few counts of this clonotype. V gene TRBV19 combines with J gene TRBJ1-6; TRBD1 aligns across 10 bases. The CDR3 consists of 16 residues. Germline V CDR1 and CDR2: LNHDA, SQIVND (reference sequence). Unmatched junction bases numbered 8, after V lost 5 bases and J lost 7 bases. The CDR3 here is CASSPEDRGENSPLHF. The CDR3 nucleotides are TGTGCCAGTAGTCCAGAGGACAGGGGGGAAAATTCACCCCTCCACTTT.

The table lists this clonotype with many counts. V gene TRBV11-2 combines with J gene TRBJ2-4, with D unclear. This CDR3 has 13 residues. Germline assignment: CDR1 SGHAT and CDR2 FQNNGV. V dropped 5 bases and J dropped 5 bases, with 10 bases sitting between them. Written as DNA, the CDR3 is TGTGCCAGCAGCGCCATCAGAGAAAACATTCAGTACTTC. The encoded protein is CASSAIRENIQYF. The full variable domain, completed using reference TRBV11-2 and TRBJ2-4, is EAGVAQSPRYKIIEKRQSVAFWCNPISGHATLYWYQQILGQGPKLLIQFQNNGVVDDSQLPKDRFSAERLKGVDSTLKIQPAKLEDSAVYLCASSAIRENIQYFGAGTRLSVL.

This clonotype was found a few times. The chain links TRBV6-4 to TRBJ1-2; 7 bases map to TRBD1. With 10 bases clipped from V and 2 bases from J, the junction kept 4 bases outside the gene matches. Germline V CDR1 and CDR2: MRHNA, SNTAGT. The CDR3 is 12 residues long. The CDR3 spells CATRGQNYGYTF. DNA for the CDR3: TGTGCCACCCGGGGACAGAACTATGGCTACACCTTC.

In this sample, this clonotype turned up many times. CDR3 residues: CAWNSGLITGELFF. The CDR3 bases are TGTGCCTGGAATAGCGGGCTGATCACCGGGGAGCTGTTTTTT. The genes are TRBV30 and TRBJ2-2, with 7 bases fitting TRBD2. The CDR3 has 14 amino acids. Germline V lookup: CDR1 GTSNPN, CDR2 SVGIG (reference sequence). Trimming took 4 bases from V and 4 from J; bases not matched to a gene: 6.

This clonotype was found a few times. This chain links TRBV6-1 with TRBJ2-5; the D gene is possibly TRBD2 (5 bases). V shed 1 base and J shed 7 bases, with 10 bases lying between them. The CDR3 is 13 amino acids. Germline V gene sequence: CDR1 MNHNS, CDR2 SASEGT. The CDR3 DNA is TGTGCCAGCAGTGAAGGGCGGACTGGGACCCAGTACTTC. It codes for CASSEGRTGTQYF.

This clonotype was seen repeatedly, ten times or more. This chain links TRBV28 with TRBJ2-2; TRBD2 matches 13 bases. V lost 1 base to trimming and J lost 7 bases; unmatched junction nucleotides: 6. CDR3 size: 17 residues. Germline loops: CDR1 MDHEN, CDR2 SYDVKM. CDR3 in DNA: TGTGCCAGCAGTTTATCCGGACTAGCGGGAGTCAACGGGGAGCTGTTTTTT. Amino acid sequence: CASSLSGLAGVNGELFF.

This chain joins TRBV18 and TRBJ1-3; 8 bases map to TRBD1. The CDR3 spans 16 residues. V lost 6 bases and J lost 1; bases outside the gene matches: 8. Germline V gives CDR1 KGHSH, CDR2 LQKENI. The CDR3 region has the DNA TGTGCCAGCTCGCGACAACAGGGGGAGTCTGGAAACACCATATATTTT. Translation gives CASSRQQGESGNTIYF.

This clonotype was observed a few times. V is TRBV25-1 and J is TRBJ2-2; D remains unclear. CDR3 length: 14 residues. Trimming took 5 bases from V and 6 from J, leaving 13 bases between them. The V gene's germline CDR1 is MGHDK and CDR2 SYGVNS. The chain's CDR3 is CASSPSKGPGELFF. CDR3 DNA sequence: TGTGCCAGCAGTCCTAGTAAGGGCCCCGGGGAGCTGTTTTTT.

At least ten counts were recorded for this clonotype. The V and J genes are TRBV28 and TRBJ1-6, with D uncertain. Looked up from germline, CDR1 is MDHEN and CDR2 is SYDVKM. V was shortened by 5 bases and J by 9 bases, with 17 bases between the two germline ends. The CDR3 runs 15 residues. CDR3 sequence reads: CASSTVSGRGSPLHF. For the CDR3, the DNA is TGTGCCAGCAGTACCGTCTCCGGGCGGGGTTCACCCCTCCACTTT.

The chain recombines TRBV11-2 with TRBJ2-5; D is undetermined. V lost 0 bases and J lost 4, with 12 bases in between. The CDR3 is 15 residues long. Germline assignment: CDR1 SGHAT and CDR2 FQNNGV. The CDR3 sequence is CASSLDRVARETQYF. The CDR3 DNA is TGTGCCAGCAGCTTAGATCGCGTTGCGCGAGAGACCCAGTACTTC. Variable domain in full (rest from reference TRBV11-2 and TRBJ2-5): EAGVAQSPRYKIIEKRQSVAFWCNPISGHATLYWYQQILGQGPKLLIQFQNNGVVDDSQLPKDRFSAERLKGVDSTLKIQPAKLEDSAVYLCASSLDRVARETQYFGPGTRLLVL.

This clonotype showed up just a few times. The J gene is TRBJ2-6, the V gene TRBV29-1; D gene unclear. The CDR3 is 16 residues long. V dropped 0 bases and J dropped 1 base, with 10 bases sitting between them. Germline CDR1 is SQVTM and CDR2 is ANQGSEA. The CDR3 bases are TGCAGCGTTGAAGATTTGTCCGGGTCTGGGGCCAACGTCCTGACTTTC. It codes for CSVEDLSGSGANVLTF.

This clonotype was counted many times. The J gene is TRBJ1-5, the V gene TRBV7-2, with D perhaps matching TRBD1 (6 bases). CDR3 length equals 15 residues. Germline V lookup: CDR1 SGHTA, CDR2 FQGNSA. V gave up 1 base and J gave up 9 bases, with 16 bases separating them. The CDR3 nucleotides are TGTGCCAGCAGCTTAGGGGAGGGGGAACCGTGGCCCCAGCATTTT. Its protein product is CASSLGEGEPWPQHF. Supplemented by reference TRBV7-2 and TRBJ1-5, the full variable domain reads GAGVSQSPSNKVTEKGKDVELRCDPISGHTALYWYRQSLGQGLEFLIYFQGNSAPDKSGLPSDRFSAERTGGSVSTLTIQRTQQEDSAVYLCASSLGEGEPWPQHFGDGTRLSIL.

This clonotype was seen ten or more times. V and J are TRBV9 and TRBJ2-6; D perhaps matches TRBD1 (6 bases). The V and J ends lost 0 bases and 2 bases respectively, with 12 bases between them. Germline CDR1 SGDLS, CDR2 YYNGEE. The CDR3 contains 17 residues. CDR3 DNA sequence: TGTGCCAGCAGCGTAGAGGCAGGGGAGACTGGGGCCAACGTCCTGACTTTC. Protein sequence: CASSVEAGETGANVLTF.

This clonotype has at least ten counts. The chain joins TRBV5-1 to TRBJ1-6; 9 bases are shared with TRBD1. Germline CDR1 is SGHRS and CDR2 is YFSETQ. Trimming at V came to 4 bases and at J to 9 bases, leaving 8 bases not matched to a gene. The CDR3 sequence is 15 residues long. The CDR3 nucleotides read TGCGCCAGCAGCGTCGCCACAGGGGGCAGTTCACCCCTCCACTTT. Translated, it gives CASSVATGGSSPLHF.

This clonotype appeared many times. The rearrangement uses TRBV20-1 and TRBJ1-1; D remains unclear. The CDR3 length is 13 residues. V was shortened by 2 bases and J by 0 bases, with 7 bases between the two germline ends. Germline V gene data show CDR1 as DFQATT and CDR2 as SNEGSKA (reference sequence). The CDR3 nucleotides read TGCAGTGCTAGACAGGACGTGAACACTGAAGCTTTCTTT. As protein: CSARQDVNTEAFF.

As for this clonotype: In this CDR3 the conserved last residue, phenylalanine or tryptophan, is missing, so a read error is likely. In DNA form, the CDR3 reads TGTGCCAGTAGGGGGGTGTACCAAGAGACCCAGTACCTC. This sequence encodes CASRGVYQETQYL. The V call is TRBV12-3 or TRBV12-4, the J call TRBJ2-5; D tentatively reads TRBD1 or TRBD2 (6 bases each). The CDR3 sequence is 13 residues long. Trimming pared 9 bases from V and 0 bases from J, leaving 11 bases between.

This clonotype has at least ten counts. The rearrangement links TRBV13 to TRBJ1-1; D is unresolved. V lost 3 bases and J lost 0, with 11 bases in between. The germline gives CDR1 PRHDT, CDR2 FYEKMQ (reference sequence). The CDR3 sequence is 15 residues long. The CDR3 region is CASSLGGKLNTEAFF. CDR3 nucleotide sequence: TGTGCCAGCAGCTTGGGTGGGAAGTTGAACACTGAAGCTTTCTTT.

This clonotype was seen repeatedly, ten times or more. The rearrangement links TRBV28 to TRBJ1-5; TRBD1 aligns across 7 bases. V shed 6 bases, J shed 6 bases, and the junction held 14 bases outside the gene matches. The CDR3 extends over 16 amino acids. Germline V gene data show CDR1 as MDHEN and CDR2 as SYDVKM. Here the CDR3 DNA reads TGTGCCAGCAGCCAAAACCCGACAGGGTCGTTTCAGCCCCAGCATTTT. It translates to CASSQNPTGSFQPQHF.

Many counts were recorded for this clonotype. The chain carries TRBV30 and TRBJ1-1, with D unclear. CDR1 GTSNPN and CDR2 SVGIG come from the germline V gene (reference sequence). Trimming removed 1 base from V and 1 base from J, with 7 bases in between. The CDR3 runs to 13 residues. CDR3 DNA: TGTGCCTGGAGTGCCACAGAGAACACTGAAGCTTTCTTT. This translates into CAWSATENTEAFF.

V and J are TRBV2 and TRBJ1-2; D remains unclear. Germline V gene sequence: CDR1 SNHLY, CDR2 FYNNEI. This CDR3 region has 16 residues. The V gene lost 5 bases and the J gene lost 0 bases, with 16 bases spanning the gap. The CDR3 coding sequence is TGTGCCAGCAGTCCTGACCAAGGACGAGCTAACTATGGCTACACCTTC. This gives the protein CASSPDQGRANYGYTF. Filled out from reference TRBV2 and TRBJ1-2, the complete variable domain reads EPEVTQTPSHQVTQMGQEVILRCVPISNHLYFYWYRQILGQKVEFLVSFYNNEISEKSEIFDDQFSVERPDGSNFTLKIRSTKLEDSAMYFCASSPDQGRANYGYTFGSGTRLTVV.

Ten or more counts support this clonotype. CDR3 region: CASSLSQVSTEAFF. The DNA for the CDR3 is TGTGCCAGCAGTTTATCCCAGGTGTCTACTGAAGCTTTCTTT. The chain couples TRBV27 to TRBJ1-1; no clear D gene. Germline-derived CDR1 and CDR2 are MNHEY and SMNVEV (reference sequence). The CDR3 loop spans 14 amino acids. V lost 0 bases and J lost 5, with 10 bases in between.

As regards this clonotype: At one of its ends the junction is not consistent with the germline gene, which may arise from a read error. V is TRBV28 and J is TRBJ2-7, with D perhaps being TRBD1 or TRBD2 (5 bases each). Per germline, CDR1 MDHEN and CDR2 SYDVKM. The CDR3 covers 13 residues. CDR3 sequence reads: CASNLSGGEGQYF. CDR3 bases: TGTGCCAGCAATTTATCTGGGGGTGAGGGGCAGTACTTC.

The gene calls are TRBV5-6 and TRBJ1-5, with D maybe TRBD1 (5 bases). Trimming left V 0 bases short and J 7 bases short, with 14 bases between. The CDR3 has 15 amino acids. The V gene's germline CDR1 is SGHDT and CDR2 YYEEEE. CDR3 region: CASSLVGRQDQPQHF. CDR3 bases: TGTGCCAGCAGCTTGGTGGGGCGGCAGGACCAGCCCCAGCATTTT.

The CDR3 bases are TGCAGTCACTCCCCCTTGGGCGGGGCCGAAGAGACCCAGTACTTC. Translated: CSHSPLGGAEETQYF. The V call is TRBV20-1, the J call TRBJ2-5, with a tentative D call TRBD2 (6 bases). Germline V CDR1 and CDR2: DFQATT, SNEGSKA (reference sequence). The CDR3 totals 15 residues. Trimming removed 8 bases from V and 3 bases from J, with 22 bases in between.

V is TRBV6-1 and J is TRBJ2-5; a possible D gene is TRBD1 (5 bases). Trimming took off 7 bases at V and 4 bases at J, with 7 bases between the two ends. This CDR3 contains 11 residues. CDR1 and CDR2 from the germline V gene are MNHNS and SASEGT. CDR3 loop: CASNRGETQYF. The CDR3 DNA follows: TGTGCCAGCAATAGGGGAGAGACCCAGTACTTC.

With respect to this clonotype: The final CDR3 position lacks the conserved phenylalanine or tryptophan, pointing to a likely read error. The gene calls are TRBV5-6 and TRBJ1-5; maybe TRBD1 (5 bases). Per germline, CDR1 SGHDT and CDR2 YYEEEE. The CDR3 totals 14 residues. The ends were cut back, 1 base at V and 5 bases at J, with 10 bases in the middle. The CDR3 nucleotides are TGTGCCAGCAGCTTGTCCAGGGCACATCAGCCCCAGCATTTG. It specifies CASSLSRAHQPQHL.

The chain links TRBV12-3 or TRBV12-4 to TRBJ1-2; 9 bases map to TRBD1. The CDR3 consists of 14 residues. The V gene end was trimmed by 5 bases and the J gene end by 2 bases; junction bases not matched to a gene: 3. The DNA for the CDR3 is TGTGCCAGCAGTCACAGGGGGCGGAACTATGGCTACACCTTC. Amino acids: CASSHRGRNYGYTF.